This section outlines one T cell receptor (beta chain) sequence together with its context. The data were produced by immunoSEQ multiplex PCR, yet TCRdb's version contains in-frame clones alone and is incomplete. The sample records around 16,000 clones, more than 70% being singletons. This record comes from a study of neoadjuvant anti-PD-1 for oral cavity cancer. Study as a whole: Patients without progression got a fourth dose around day 43.

The patients had HPV-negative, locally advanced oral cavity squamous cell carcinoma. This clonotype was sampled from a person aged 35-79 years with oral cavity squamous cell carcinoma. Here the sequenced sample was PBMCs, taken before nivolumab (anti-PD-1) treatment.

CDR3: CASTVDTEAFF. As DNA, the CDR3 is TGTGCCAGCACCGTGGACACTGAAGCTTTCTTT. This chain connects TRBV7-9 to TRBJ1-1; D is unresolved. The CDR3 loop spans 11 amino acids. The V gene's germline CDR1 is SEHNR and CDR2 FQNEAQ (reference sequence). Between the trimmed V and J ends, which lost 7 bases and 3 bases, there was a span of 6 bases.